The 26 T cell receptor beta chains below were found in one sample sequenced in a study of beta chain features in type 1 diabetes. Expressed TCRB transcripts were sequenced after all isolated RNA was converted to cDNA. Method: immunoSEQ multiplex PCR; TCRdb's copy keeps in-frame clones and lacks some. The sample records about 620,000 clones, roughly 15% being singletons. The material sequenced was naive CD4+ T cells from blood. These TCRs come from a man between 18 and 29 years old in good health.

The CDR3, as DNA: TGTGCCAGTAGAAGCGAAGGGACAGGGCGACAGCCCCAGCATTTT. It encodes CASRSEGTGRQPQHF. This chain uses TRBV19 with TRBJ1-5; TRBD1 agrees at 9 bases. V lost 6 bases to trimming and J lost 7 bases; unmatched junction nucleotides: 10. The CDR3 loop spans 15 amino acids. Per germline, CDR1 LNHDA and CDR2 SQIVND (reference sequence). Full variable domain (rest looked up from reference TRBV19 and TRBJ1-5): DGGITQSPKYLFRKEGQNVTLSCEQNLNHDAMYWYRQDPGQGLRLIYYSQIVNDFQKGDIAEGYSVSREKKESFPLTVTSAQKNPTAFYLCASRSEGTGRQPQHFGDGTRLSIL.

This clone was found a few times. The V and J genes are TRBV4-3 and TRBJ2-2; a weak D match, TRBD2 (6 bases). The CDR3 extends over 16 amino acids. V lost 3 bases and J lost 3, with 14 bases in between. From germline, CDR1 is LGHNA and CDR2 YSLEER. The DNA of the CDR3 is TGCGCCAGCAGCCAGCGCGGGGAGAGGCACACCGGGGAGCTGTTTTTT. Translation gives CASSQRGERHTGELFF.

Only a few counts were recorded for this clone. The V gene is TRBV4-3, the J gene TRBJ2-3; the D gene is possibly TRBD2 (5 bases). This CDR3 region has 16 residues. Germline V gene data show CDR1 as LGHNA and CDR2 as YSLEER. Trimming removed 0 bases from V and 2 bases from J, with 12 bases in between. In DNA form, the CDR3 reads TGCGCCAGCAGCCAAGATCTGAGGGTCTCCACAGATACGCAGTATTTT. This encodes CASSQDLRVSTDTQYF.

This clone has just a few counts. The rearrangement uses TRBV7-2 and TRBJ2-7; 7 bases line up with TRBD1. This CDR3 has 16 amino acids. V dropped 0 bases and J dropped 0; count of bases not matched to a gene: 5. Germline CDR1 reads SGHTA; CDR2 reads FQGNSA. Here the CDR3 DNA reads TGTGCCAGCAGCTTAGCCTACAGGGGAAGCTCCTACGAGCAGTACTTC. Translating it yields CASSLAYRGSSYEQYF.

This clone was counted between two and nine times. The chain has TRBV27 and TRBJ2-5; D is ambiguous. Per germline, CDR1 MNHEY and CDR2 SMNVEV (reference sequence). The V and J ends lost 3 bases and 1 base respectively, with 9 bases between them. This CDR3 region has 14 residues. The CDR3 DNA follows: TGTGCCAGCAGTTTGGATTACGGCCAAGAGACCCAGTACTTC. Protein: CASSLDYGQETQYF.

The table lists this clone with a few counts. The V call is TRBV4-3, the J call TRBJ2-2, with D perhaps TRBD2 (5 bases). V lost 0 bases and J lost 4, with 15 bases in between. Germline V gene lookup returns CDR1 LGHNA and CDR2 YSLEER. The CDR3 consists of 17 residues. CDR3 nucleotide sequence: TGCGCCAGCAGCCAAGATCCTGCGGAGGCGGGCACCGGGGAGCTGTTTTTT. Translating gives CASSQDPAEAGTGELFF.

This clone was detected only a few times. The chain is built from TRBV5-1 and TRBJ1-2, with unresolved D. CDR3 size: 13 residues. V shed 0 bases and J shed 3 bases, with 6 bases lying between them. The germline CDR1 and CDR2 sequences are SGHRS and YFSETQ. The chain's CDR3 is CASSLVTDYGYTF. The CDR3 nucleotides are TGCGCCAGCAGCTTGGTGACCGACTATGGCTACACCTTC.

This clone showed up just a few times. The chain links TRBV5-4 to TRBJ2-7, with 12 nucleotides matching TRBD1. The CDR3 totals 16 residues. V gave up 4 bases and J gave up 5 bases; unmatched junction bases: 10. Germline CDR1 SGHNT, CDR2 YYREEE (reference sequence). The CDR3 is CASSAGQGAARDEQYF. The CDR3 coding sequence is TGTGCCAGCAGCGCGGGACAGGGGGCGGCGCGTGACGAGCAGTACTTC.

The sample holds a few counts of this clone. The chain employs TRBV14 and TRBJ2-4; 7 nucleotides agree with TRBD1. The CDR3 length is 17 residues. V dropped 4 bases and J dropped 0; count of bases not matched to a gene: 9. Germline lookup yields CDR1 SGHDN and CDR2 FVKESK. The CDR3: CASSPLRDRLAKNIQYF. In DNA form, the CDR3 reads TGTGCCAGCAGCCCCCTTCGGGACAGACTAGCCAAAAACATTCAGTACTTC.

This clone was found a few times. The chain uses TRBV9 and TRBJ2-1; D possibly matches TRBD1 or TRBD2 (5 bases each). Germline CDR1 reads SGDLS; CDR2 reads YYNGEE. V lost 0 bases and J 6 bases, leaving 13 bases between the germline ends. The CDR3 has 15 amino acids. The CDR3 nucleotides are TGTGCCAGCAGCGTAGTAGGGGACGCTATCAATGAGCAGTTCTTC. Its translation: CASSVVGDAINEQFF.

The chain combines TRBV4-1 with TRBJ2-1; 9 positions agree with TRBD2. J lost 3 bases, V lost 1 base, and 4 bases had no gene match. CDR3 size: 16 residues. The germline V gene encodes CDR1 MGHRA and CDR2 YSYEKL. Here the CDR3 DNA reads TGCGCCAGCAGCCAAGCTAGCGGGAAGGTCTACAATGAGCAGTTCTTC. Its protein is CASSQASGKVYNEQFF.

The table lists this clone with a few counts. V usage is TRBV7-2 and J usage is TRBJ2-7, with D unclear. Germline V gives CDR1 SGHTA, CDR2 FQGNSA. V gave up 1 base and J gave up 1 base, with 14 bases separating them. This CDR3 region has 16 residues. The CDR3 DNA sequence: TGTGCCAGCAGCTTAGGTCTCATTAGCCTTTCCTACGAGCAGTACTTC. As protein: CASSLGLISLSYEQYF.

This clone occurred a few times. The V call is TRBV7-2, the J call TRBJ1-2; 7 bases agree with TRBD1. The CDR3 length is 14 residues. The germline CDR1 and CDR2 sequences are SGHTA and FQGNSA. Trimming took 5 bases from V and 4 from J; bases not matched to a gene: 7. The CDR3 sequence: CASSLPGTAYGYTF. The CDR3 nucleotides read TGTGCCAGCAGCCTCCCCGGGACAGCCTATGGCTACACCTTC.

This clone has just a few counts. This rearrangement joins TRBV10-3 to TRBJ1-2; D not certain. The CDR3 has 12 residues. V lost 3 bases and J 8 bases, leaving 10 bases between the germline ends. CDR1 ENHRY and CDR2 SYGVKD come from the germline V gene. The CDR3 nucleotides are TGTGCCATCAGTGATAACTTGTGGGGCTACACCTTC. Translating it yields CAISDNLWGYTF.

The J gene is TRBJ1-3, the V gene TRBV7-2; 8 positions match TRBD1. This CDR3 contains 16 residues. After removal of 4 bases from V and 4 bases from J, the junction contained 9 bases not matched to a gene. Germline CDR1 reads SGHTA; CDR2 reads FQGNSA. Here the CDR3 DNA reads TGTGCCAGCAGCTCGCCTCGACAGGGGTCGGGAAACACCATATATTTT. Amino acid sequence: CASSSPRQGSGNTIYF.

The chain employs TRBV15 and TRBJ2-7, with a weak D call TRBD2 (6 bases). CDR1 and CDR2 from the germline V gene are LNHNV and YYDKDF (reference sequence). This CDR3 has 15 residues. V was shortened by 0 bases and J by 0 bases, with 9 bases between the two germline ends. The CDR3 DNA is TGTGCCACCAGCAGAGATCCAGCGGGCTCCTACGAGCAGTACTTC. It is translated as CATSRDPAGSYEQYF.

There are a few counts of this clone. The chain has TRBV4-3 and TRBJ1-5, with D perhaps TRBD1 (6 bases). This CDR3 has 15 amino acids. Deletions cut 8 bases from V and 1 base from J, with 15 bases between. Germline V gives CDR1 LGHNA, CDR2 YSLEER. The CDR3 coding sequence is TGCGCCAGCCGAACAGGGTCACGAAGCAATCAGCCCCAGCATTTT. This encodes CASRTGSRSNQPQHF.

The chain couples TRBV7-2 to TRBJ1-2, with D unclear. Germline loops: CDR1 SGHTA, CDR2 FQGNSA. V gave up 0 bases and J gave up 8 bases, with 7 bases separating them. CDR3 length: 12 residues. DNA of the CDR3: TGTGCCAGCAGCTTAGCTGAACGGGGCTACACCTTC. Residues: CASSLAERGYTF. Supplemented by reference TRBV7-2 and TRBJ1-2, the full variable domain reads GAGVSQSPSNKVTEKGKDVELRCDPISGHTALYWYRQSLGQGLEFLIYFQGNSAPDKSGLPSDRFSAERTGGSVSTLTIQRTQQEDSAVYLCASSLAERGYTFGSGTRLTVV.

The chain joins TRBV5-1 to TRBJ2-5; the match to TRBD1 covers 8 bases. CDR3 size: 14 residues. Germline V gene lookup returns CDR1 SGHRS and CDR2 YFSETQ. V lost 4 bases to trimming and J lost 5 bases; unmatched junction nucleotides: 7. Here the CDR3 DNA reads TGCGCCAGCAGCCCCGACAGGGGCGGGGAGACCCAGTACTTC. This codes for CASSPDRGGETQYF.

This clone was counted ten times or more. The chain couples TRBV10-3 to TRBJ2-7; the D is unclear. Germline V gene lookup returns CDR1 ENHRY and CDR2 SYGVKD. The CDR3 runs to 14 residues. Trimming removed 10 bases at V and 0 bases at J, with 16 bases between. The CDR3 here is CATSSDPGSYEQYF. CDR3 in DNA: TGTGCCACTTCCTCTGACCCCGGCTCCTACGAGCAGTACTTC.

The sample holds a few counts of this clone. This sequence joins TRBV4-3 and TRBJ2-7, with D hard to call. V gave up 0 bases and J gave up 4 bases, with 13 bases separating them. Germline V gene data show CDR1 as LGHNA and CDR2 as YSLEER. The length of the CDR3 is 15 residues. The CDR3 loop is CASSQDFKSGYEQYF. The CDR3 coding sequence is TGCGCCAGCAGCCAAGATTTCAAAAGTGGTTACGAGCAGTACTTC.

The rearrangement links TRBV11-2 to TRBJ1-2; D gene uncertain. Trimming shortened V by 5 bases and J by 3 bases, and 16 bases separated the two germline ends. CDR3 size: 15 residues. The germline gives CDR1 SGHAT, CDR2 FQNNGV. CDR3 sequence (DNA): TGTGCCAGCAGCCCGCCAGAACGCATTGACTATGGCTACACCTTC. This sequence encodes CASSPPERIDYGYTF.

Only a few counts were recorded for this clone. The genes are TRBV28 and TRBJ2-7; D possibly matches TRBD1 or TRBD2 (5 bases each). The CDR3 consists of 13 residues. V was trimmed by 4 bases and J by 4 bases, leaving 11 bases between them. Germline V gene data show CDR1 as MDHEN and CDR2 as SYDVKM. Here the CDR3 DNA reads TGTGCCAGCAGTTCCCCGGGACCTTACGAGCAGTACTTC. Translation: CASSSPGPYEQYF.

The chain is built from TRBV28 and TRBJ1-2; 7 bases agree with TRBD1. This CDR3 is 14 amino acids long. Germline values: CDR1 MDHEN, CDR2 SYDVKM. V was clipped by 6 bases and J by 4 bases; unmatched bases: 8. CDR3: CASSGTVKIYGYTF. The DNA of the CDR3 is TGTGCCAGCAGCGGGACAGTCAAGATCTATGGCTACACCTTC.

The rearrangement links TRBV2 to TRBJ2-3; no clear D gene. Germline values: CDR1 SNHLY, CDR2 FYNNEI. V was cut by 1 base and J by 10 bases, with 6 bases left in between. The CDR3 has 11 residues. The CDR3 reads CASSEELPQYF. As DNA, the CDR3 is TGTGCCAGCAGTGAAGAGCTCCCGCAGTATTTT.

This clone was detected only a few times. The chain recombines TRBV5-1 with TRBJ2-7, with D perhaps TRBD2 (5 bases). Germline V lookup: CDR1 SGHRS, CDR2 YFSETQ. Trimming took 0 bases from V and 3 from J, leaving 7 bases between them. The CDR3 is made up of 13 amino acids. CDR3 DNA sequence: TGCGCCAGCAGCTTGGACGGGGACTACGAGCAGTACTTC. This translates into CASSLDGDYEQYF.